This passage covers 7 T cell receptor beta chains from one sample sequenced in a study of metastatic and nonmetastatic thyroid tumors. TCRdb reprocessed the PCR reads using MiXCR. The data contain 30,000 to 40,000 clones, approximately 30% of them seen just once; the ten biggest clones take up 7.8%. All patients reached thyroid surgery having received no treatment beforehand. The material sequenced was blood. The receptor source for this set is a female donor with papillary thyroid cancer or a benign thyroid nodule (not recorded which). Some clones in this sample may be carry-over from other donors' samples.

This clone showed up many times. The chain carries TRBV12-5 and TRBJ2-7; D gene unclear. The CDR3 sequence is 16 residues long. The germline gives CDR1 LGHNT, CDR2 FRNRAP. V was shortened by 5 bases and J by 7 bases, with 24 bases between the two germline ends. The CDR3 spells CASGASPRTILGEQYF. The CDR3 DNA sequence: TGTGCTAGTGGTGCGTCCCCCCGGACCATCCTAGGGGAGCAGTACTTC. Using reference TRBV12-5 and TRBJ2-7 for the parts outside the CDR3, the full variable domain is DARVTQTPRHKVTEMGQEVTMRCQPILGHNTVFWYRQTMMQGLELLAYFRNRAPLDDSGMPKDRFSAEMPDATLATLKIQPSEPRDSAVYFCASGASPRTILGEQYFGPGTRLTVT.

The rearrangement links TRBV20-1 to TRBJ2-7, with 8 bases aligning to TRBD2. The germline V gene encodes CDR1 DFQATT and CDR2 SNEGSKA (reference sequence). The CDR3 consists of 13 residues. V shed 5 bases, J shed 0 bases, and the junction held 3 bases outside the gene matches. The CDR3: CSALLAASYEQYF. The CDR3 DNA is TGCAGTGCTCTACTAGCGGCCTCCTACGAGCAGTACTTC.

Judged by abundance, this clone is medium-sized. The V call is TRBV20-1, the J call TRBJ2-7, with D perhaps matching TRBD2 (5 bases). There are 11 residues in the CDR3. The germline V gene has CDR1 DFQATT and CDR2 SNEGSKA (reference sequence). V was clipped by 3 bases and J by 5 bases, with 8 bases between them. The CDR3 region is CSASAGHEQYF. Written as DNA, the CDR3 is TGCAGTGCTAGTGCGGGCCACGAGCAGTACTTC.

Ten or more counts support this clone. The gene calls are TRBV19 and TRBJ2-2, with D possibly being TRBD1 or TRBD2 (6 bases each). The germline gives CDR1 LNHDA, CDR2 SQIVND (reference sequence). The CDR3 is made up of 13 amino acids. The V end was cut by 8 bases, the J end by 7 bases, with 14 bases between. CDR3 DNA sequence: TGTGCCAGTCGGCCAGGGGAGGACGGGGAGCTGTTTTTT. Its translation is CASRPGEDGELFF.

A note on this clone: The conserved final phenylalanine or tryptophan is absent from the CDR3, which likely points to a read error. The chain uses TRBV11-2 and TRBJ1-4, with 7 bases lining up with TRBD1. This CDR3 is built from 15 residues. V was clipped by 6 bases and J by 4 bases; unmatched bases: 8. CDR1 SGHAT and CDR2 FQNNGV come from the germline V gene. Written as DNA, the CDR3 is TGTGCCAGCAGTCCCGGGACAGTTTTTAATGAAAAACTGTTTCTC. It yields the protein CASSPGTVFNEKLFL.

A few counts support this clone. This chain links TRBV9 with TRBJ1-2; D may be TRBD1 (6 bases). The CDR3 spans 11 residues. Trimming removed 3 bases at V and 8 bases at J, with 8 bases between. Germline loops: CDR1 SGDLS, CDR2 YYNGEE. The CDR3 protein is CASSEGGGYTF. As DNA, the CDR3 is TGTGCCAGCAGCGAGGGGGGGGGCTACACCTTC.

The genes are TRBV6-2 or TRBV6-3 and TRBJ2-1, with D unclear. Trimming stripped 4 bases from V and 0 bases from J, with 7 bases between. The germline V gene encodes CDR1 MNHEY and CDR2 SVGEGT. The CDR3 has 14 amino acids. The CDR3 DNA reads as TGTGCCAGCAGTTTAATGAGCTCCTACAATGAGCAGTTCTTC. The encoded protein is CASSLMSSYNEQFF.